These 32 T cell receptor beta chains came from one sample sequenced in a study of cytomegalovirus exposure and HLA in healthy donors. It was with 60 Vbeta and 13 Jbeta primers that the PCR ran. Method: immunoSEQ multiplex PCR; TCRdb's copy keeps in-frame clones and lacks some. The sample shows around 130,000 clones, around 75% of them seen only once. What was sequenced was PBMCs. These receptors all come from a man younger than 45 in good health and CMV-seronegative.

DNA of the CDR3: TGTGCCAGCAGCTTAGCGGCGGGGGAAACCTACAATGAGCAGTTCTTC. It is translated as CASSLAAGETYNEQFF. The chain has TRBV7-9 and TRBJ2-1; 7 nucleotides align to TRBD2. This CDR3 contains 16 residues. CDR1 is SEHNR, CDR2 FQNEAQ, per germline (reference sequence). The trim removed 0 bases at V and 2 bases at J, leaving 4 bases unmatched.

The chain employs TRBV6-5 and TRBJ1-6, with D possibly matching TRBD1 (5 bases). Trimming took 4 bases from V and 8 from J, leaving 12 bases between them. The V gene's germline CDR1 is MNHEY and CDR2 SVGAGI. The CDR3 totals 14 residues. CDR3 nucleotides: TGTGCCAGCAGTTTGTCAGGGTCGGATTCACCCCTCCACTTT. Its protein product is CASSLSGSDSPLHF.

This clone was observed a few times. The gene calls are TRBV7-9 and TRBJ2-3; the D gene is possibly TRBD2 (5 bases). The CDR3 spans 12 residues. V lost 6 bases, J lost 4 bases, and 8 bases lay in between. The germline gives CDR1 SEHNR, CDR2 FQNEAQ (reference sequence). The CDR3 DNA follows: TGTGCCAGCAGGCTTAGCGCAGATACGCAGTATTTT. Translated: CASRLSADTQYF.

The V call is TRBV27, the J call TRBJ1-1, with D tentatively TRBD1 (6 bases). This CDR3 comprises 15 residues. V was pared by 3 bases and J by 1 base, with 12 bases between. Germline values: CDR1 MNHEY, CDR2 SMNVEV (reference sequence). CDR3 nucleotide sequence: TGTGCCAGCAGTTTGAACAGGGTTGGGAACACTGAAGCTTTCTTT. The encoded protein is CASSLNRVGNTEAFF.

V and J are TRBV7-9 and TRBJ1-5; 7 bases are a match to TRBD1. Unmatched junction bases numbered 2, after V lost 5 bases and J lost 4 bases. Germline CDR1 and CDR2: SEHNR and FQNEAQ (reference sequence). The CDR3 is made up of 13 amino acids. The CDR3 region is CASSGQENQPQHF. The CDR3 nucleotides read TGTGCCAGCAGCGGACAGGAAAATCAGCCCCAGCATTTT.

The CDR3 coding sequence is TGCGCCAGCAGCTCGAGCCTTGGGACTAGCGGTTACCAGTACCAAGAGACCCAGTACTTC. It yields the protein CASSSSLGTSGYQYQETQYF. This chain joins TRBV5-1 and TRBJ2-5, with 11 bases fitting TRBD2. The CDR3 contains 20 residues. V lost 3 bases to trimming and J lost 0 bases; unmatched junction nucleotides: 16. Germline V CDR1 and CDR2: SGHRS, YFSETQ.

The chain combines TRBV7-2 with TRBJ2-1; 10 bases map to TRBD2. Germline values: CDR1 SGHTA, CDR2 FQGNSA. The CDR3 is 20 residues long. V lost 0 bases and J lost 3; bases outside the gene matches: 14. In DNA, the CDR3 is TGTGCCAGCAGCTTAGCCCCACAGGGTTTCGGACTAGCGGTCTACAATGAGCAGTTCTTC. Protein sequence: CASSLAPQGFGLAVYNEQFF.

This chain's CDR3 is CASSLASGRTSYEQYF. For the CDR3, the DNA is TGCGCCAGCAGCTTGGCGAGCGGGAGGACCTCCTACGAGCAGTACTTC. The chain links TRBV5-1 to TRBJ2-7; 9 bases agree with TRBD2. The ends lost 0 bases at V and 0 bases at J; junction bases unmatched: 4. Germline V gives CDR1 SGHRS, CDR2 YFSETQ. The length of the CDR3 is 16 residues.

The chain's CDR3 is CAWKGGQPYGYTF. In DNA form, the CDR3 reads TGTGCCTGGAAGGGGGGACAGCCGTATGGCTACACCTTC. V gene TRBV30 combines with J gene TRBJ1-2; 7 nucleotides agree with TRBD1. Trimming cost V 4 bases and J 5 bases; bases outside gene matches: 7. Germline loops: CDR1 GTSNPN, CDR2 SVGIG (reference sequence). This CDR3 is built from 13 residues.

The V and J genes are TRBV7-9 and TRBJ2-5; TRBD1 matches 7 bases. This CDR3 is built from 12 residues. Germline CDR1 is SEHNR and CDR2 is FQNEAQ (reference sequence). The junction had 12 bases not matched to a gene; V was cut back by 11 bases and J by 9 bases. Here the CDR3 DNA reads TGTGCCTCCGGGGACAGAGAGAGACCCCAGTACTTC. Its translation: CASGDRERPQYF.

V gene TRBV29-1 combines with J gene TRBJ2-5; perhaps TRBD1 as D (5 bases). Germline CDR1 and CDR2: SQVTM and ANQGSEA. The CDR3 runs to 12 residues. V was cut by 5 bases and J by 5 bases, with 12 bases left in between. The CDR3 DNA reads as TGCAGCGTTCATCAGACAGAGGAGACCCAGTACTTC. Translating it yields CSVHQTEETQYF. Full variable domain (rest looked up from reference TRBV29-1 and TRBJ2-5): SAVISQKPSRDICQRGTSLTIQCQVDSQVTMMFWYRQQPGQSLTLIATANQGSEATYESGFVIDKFPISRPNLTFSTLTVSNMSPEDSSIYLCSVHQTEETQYFGPGTRLLVL.

The chain couples TRBV27 to TRBJ2-3; perhaps TRBD2 as D (5 bases). The germline gives CDR1 MNHEY, CDR2 SMNVEV (reference sequence). The CDR3 runs 15 residues. With 7 bases removed from V and 2 bases from J, the gap between germline ends came to 16 bases. This chain's CDR3 is CASTFLGENTDTQYF. CDR3 bases: TGTGCCAGCACCTTCCTCGGGGAAAACACAGATACGCAGTATTTT.

The chain has TRBV7-6 and TRBJ2-2, with D possibly TRBD1 on 6 matching bases. CDR3 size: 16 residues. Trimming cost V 3 bases and J 5 bases, with 16 bases left between them. CDR1 is SGHVS and CDR2 is FNYEAQ in the germline V gene. The CDR3 DNA reads TGTGCCAGCAGCTTCGGGACCGTTCAGGGGACCGGGGAGCTGTTTTTT. This codes for CASSFGTVQGTGELFF.

This chain links TRBV5-4 with TRBJ2-7, with D unclear. The germline V and J ends were trimmed by 0 bases and 0 bases, with 7 bases remaining between them. Germline V lookup: CDR1 SGHNT, CDR2 YYREEE (reference sequence). The CDR3 is made up of 14 amino acids. The DNA for the CDR3 is TGTGCCAGCAGCTTGGACTTTAGCTCCTACGAGCAGTACTTC. Its protein product is CASSLDFSSYEQYF.

The J gene is TRBJ2-4, the V gene TRBV11-2; 8 bases fit TRBD2. The CDR3 length is 12 residues. V was pared by 6 bases and J by 8 bases, with 3 bases of the junction left unmatched. Germline CDR1 is SGHAT and CDR2 is FQNNGV. The CDR3 region has the DNA TGTGCCAGCAGACGGGAGGGGGACATTCAGTACTTC. Translating it yields CASRREGDIQYF.

V usage is TRBV28 and J usage is TRBJ1-5; 8 positions agree with TRBD1. Germline CDR1 reads MDHEN; CDR2 reads SYDVKM. V was pared by 3 bases and J by 9 bases, with 7 bases of the junction left unmatched. CDR3 length: 14 residues. The CDR3 DNA reads TGTGCCAGCAGTTTTGGGACAGGTCAGTGGCCCCAGCATTTT. Its translation is CASSFGTGQWPQHF.

This chain joins TRBV9 and TRBJ2-1; D not resolved. The CDR3 spans 12 residues. Germline V gene data show CDR1 as SGDLS and CDR2 as YYNGEE. V was pared by 3 bases and J by 6 bases, with 7 bases between. CDR3 nucleotide sequence: TGTGCCAGCAGCGGCGATGTCAATGAGCAGTTCTTC. The encoded protein is CASSGDVNEQFF.

This clone was seen just once. The V call is TRBV6-5, the J call TRBJ1-4, with TRBD1 identical over 7 bases. CDR1 MNHEY and CDR2 SVGAGI come from the germline V gene. The CDR3 sequence is 14 residues long. Losses at the gene ends were 5 bases for V and 7 bases for J; bases not matched to a gene: 7. The CDR3 nucleotides read TGTGCCAGCAGTCCCATGACAGGGTCTGAAAAACTGTTTTTT. This translates into CASSPMTGSEKLFF.

The chain recombines TRBV6-1 with TRBJ1-4, with D possibly matching TRBD1 (5 bases). V gave up 6 bases and J gave up 3 bases, with 11 bases separating them. Germline V gene sequence: CDR1 MNHNS, CDR2 SASEGT. The CDR3 consists of 14 residues. The CDR3 is CASSGDSPNEKLFF. CDR3 in DNA: TGTGCCAGCAGCGGAGACAGTCCTAATGAAAAACTGTTTTTT.

CDR3: CASTSPGTGMEQYF. CDR3 coding DNA: TGTGCCAGCACCTCCCCCGGGACAGGGATGGAGCAGTACTTC. The rearrangement uses TRBV28 and TRBJ2-7; TRBD1 aligns across 9 bases. Germline CDR1 MDHEN, CDR2 SYDVKM. V shed 7 bases and J 7 bases; nucleotides not matched to a gene: 11. The CDR3 spans 14 residues.

This clone was counted between two and nine times. V usage is TRBV18 and J usage is TRBJ1-1; unclear D gene. There are 15 residues in the CDR3. CDR1 and CDR2 from the germline V gene are KGHSH and LQKENI. The germline V and J ends were trimmed by 6 bases and 4 bases, with 18 bases remaining between them. CDR3 bases: TGTGCCAGCTCGCCTAGTTCTTCCGGGAGCACTGAAGCTTTCTTT. Protein: CASSPSSSGSTEAFF.

This chain connects TRBV2 to TRBJ1-5, with D possibly matching TRBD1 (5 bases). Germline V CDR1 and CDR2: SNHLY, FYNNEI. Trimming removed 5 bases from V and 2 bases from J, with 10 bases in between. The CDR3 extends over 14 amino acids. The CDR3 is CASSSDRGNQPQHF. The CDR3 DNA is TGTGCCAGCAGTAGCGACAGAGGCAATCAGCCCCAGCATTTT.

The genes are TRBV4-3 and TRBJ2-7; maybe TRBD2 (6 bases). CDR1 and CDR2 (germline): LGHNA, YSLEER. The CDR3 loop spans 14 amino acids. V lost 3 bases and J lost 3, with 12 bases in between. The CDR3 sequence: CASSHGGNSYEQYF. CDR3 nucleotides: TGCGCCAGCAGCCACGGAGGGAATAGCTACGAGCAGTACTTC.

This clone was counted only a few times. The chain couples TRBV28 to TRBJ1-4; TRBD1 might be the D (6 bases). The CDR3 extends over 15 amino acids. Germline assignment: CDR1 MDHEN and CDR2 SYDVKM. Trimming took 2 bases from V and 4 from J, leaving 11 bases between them. The CDR3 nucleotides are TGTGCCAGCAGTTTAGGGGGGGCGGATAATGAAAAACTGTTTTTT. As protein: CASSLGGADNEKLFF.

The J gene is TRBJ1-2, the V gene TRBV5-1, with TRBD1 matching over 7 bases. CDR1 SGHRS and CDR2 YFSETQ come from the germline V gene. The CDR3 contains 14 residues. V gave up 0 bases and J gave up 3 bases; unmatched junction bases: 2. The CDR3 is CASSLVGQDYGYTF. The CDR3 bases are TGCGCCAGCAGCTTGGTAGGACAGGACTATGGCTACACCTTC.

This clone was recorded once. This chain connects TRBV5-1 to TRBJ2-3, with 9 bases that match TRBD2. The CDR3 sequence is 16 residues long. Germline loops: CDR1 SGHRS, CDR2 YFSETQ. Trimming at V came to 1 base and at J to 2 bases, leaving 5 bases not matched to a gene. The CDR3 here is CASSLWRGGATDTQYF. CDR3 in DNA: TGCGCCAGCAGCTTGTGGCGGGGGGGCGCCACAGATACGCAGTATTTT.

Concerning this clone: Here the CDR3 omits its conserved ending phenylalanine or tryptophan, so a read error is the likely source. CDR3: CASSTDRGRIKLFV. CDR3 DNA: TGTGCCAGCAGTACGGACAGGGGACGTATAAAACTGTTTGTT. The chain carries TRBV6-5 and TRBJ1-4, with 9 bases matching TRBD1. In germline, CDR1 is MNHEY, CDR2 SVGAGI. J was trimmed by 10 bases and V by 5 bases; bases with no gene match: 8. The CDR3 has 14 residues.

The CDR3: CASSPVPGQTYGYTF. As DNA, the CDR3 is TGTGCCAGCAGTCCCGTGCCGGGACAGACCTATGGCTACACCTTC. V and J are TRBV27 and TRBJ1-2, with 7 positions matching TRBD1. Germline V CDR1 and CDR2: MNHEY, SMNVEV (reference sequence). With 5 bases clipped from V and 4 bases from J, the junction kept 10 bases outside the gene matches. The CDR3 is 15 amino acids.

The V and J genes are TRBV5-1 and TRBJ1-6, with 9 bases identical to TRBD1. Germline V gene data show CDR1 as SGHRS and CDR2 as YFSETQ. The CDR3 totals 18 residues. V lost 4 bases and J lost 6; bases outside the gene matches: 14. CDR3: CASSLGQGRGDRNSPLHF. The CDR3 region has the DNA TGCGCCAGCAGCCTGGGACAGGGCAGAGGGGATCGTAATTCACCCCTCCACTTT.

V is TRBV29-1 and J is TRBJ2-3; TRBD1 agrees at 7 bases. The germline V gene has CDR1 SQVTM and CDR2 ANQGSEA. With 4 bases clipped from V and 2 bases from J, the junction kept 3 bases outside the gene matches. There are 13 residues in the CDR3. The CDR3 protein is CSVGDRDTDTQYF. The CDR3, as DNA: TGCAGCGTTGGAGACAGGGACACAGATACGCAGTATTTT.

V is TRBV5-6 and J is TRBJ2-2, with 8 bases matching TRBD1. The CDR3 totals 16 residues. Germline CDR1 is SGHDT and CDR2 is YYEEEE. V lost 4 bases, J lost 5 bases, and 10 bases stayed unmatched. CDR3 sequence: CASSPSSHRGTGELFF. DNA of the CDR3: TGTGCCAGCAGCCCGTCCTCCCACAGGGGGACCGGGGAGCTGTTTTTT.

Only a few counts were recorded for this clone. The chain has TRBV5-1 and TRBJ2-3; the match to TRBD2 covers 10 bases. The junction had 10 bases not matched to a gene; V was cut back by 5 bases and J by 7 bases. The germline gives CDR1 SGHRS, CDR2 YFSETQ. This CDR3 region has 15 residues. In DNA form, the CDR3 reads TGCGCCAGCAGGGAAGCTAGCGGGGGTATATATACGCAGTATTTT. Translated, it gives CASREASGGIYTQYF. The entire variable domain, with the rest obtained from reference TRBV5-1 and TRBJ2-3, is as follows: KAGVTQTPRYLIKTRGQQVTLSCSPISGHRSVSWYQQTPGQGLQFLFEYFSETQRNKGNFPGRFSGRQFSNSRSEMNVSTLELGDSALYLCASREASGGIYTQYFGPGTRLTVL.